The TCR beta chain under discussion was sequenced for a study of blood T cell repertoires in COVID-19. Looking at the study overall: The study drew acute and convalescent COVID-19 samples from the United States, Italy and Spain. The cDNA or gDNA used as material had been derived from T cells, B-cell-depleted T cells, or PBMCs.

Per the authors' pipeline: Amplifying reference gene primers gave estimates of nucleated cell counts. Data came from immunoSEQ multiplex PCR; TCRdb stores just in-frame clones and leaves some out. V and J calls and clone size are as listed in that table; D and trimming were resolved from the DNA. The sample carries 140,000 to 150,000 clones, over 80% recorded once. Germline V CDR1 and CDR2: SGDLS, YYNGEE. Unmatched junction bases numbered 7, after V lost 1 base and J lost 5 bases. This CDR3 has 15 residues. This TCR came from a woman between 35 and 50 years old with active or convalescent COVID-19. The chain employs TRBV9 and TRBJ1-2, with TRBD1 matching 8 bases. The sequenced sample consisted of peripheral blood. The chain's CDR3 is CASSVLGTGSYGYTF. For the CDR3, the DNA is TGTGCCAGCAGCGTATTAGGGACAGGCTCGTATGGCTACACCTTC.